The 11 T cell receptor beta chains below were found in one sample sequenced in a study of control samples from healthy donors and cancer patients. Here immunoSEQ multiplex PCR was the method, and the copy in TCRdb shows in-frame clones only, minus some. Of 60,000 to 75,000 clones listed, around 87% are singletons. Sequences were obtained from PBMCs. The receptors derive from a woman between 50 and 59 years old with head and neck cancer.

This clone has more than one count but fewer than ten. The V and J genes are TRBV27 and TRBJ2-3; D call uncertain. This CDR3 contains 14 residues. Trimming pared 5 bases from V and 0 bases from J, leaving 9 bases between. Germline V gives CDR1 MNHEY, CDR2 SMNVEV (reference sequence). The CDR3 DNA sequence: TGTGCCAGCAGTCCGCACTTTAGCACAGATACGCAGTATTTT. This encodes CASSPHFSTDTQYF.

The gene calls are TRBV3-1 (or the pseudogene TRBV3-2) and TRBJ1-1, with D hard to call. V lost 0 bases and J 0 bases, leaving 5 bases between the germline ends. Germline CDR1 LGHDT, CDR2 YNNKEL (reference sequence). The CDR3 runs to 14 residues. The CDR3 nucleotides are TGTGCCAGCAGCCAAGAACCGTTGAACACTGAAGCTTTCTTT. It translates to CASSQEPLNTEAFF.

This chain connects TRBV28 to TRBJ2-5; TRBD2 matches at 11 bases. The trim removed 4 bases at V and 2 bases at J, leaving 6 bases unmatched. The CDR3 has 16 residues. Germline V CDR1 and CDR2: MDHEN, SYDVKM. CDR3 sequence (DNA): TGTGCCAGCAGTTCGGCTAGCGGGGGGTATCAAGAGACCCAGTACTTC. Encoded protein: CASSSASGGYQETQYF.

The gene calls are TRBV19 and TRBJ1-2; D possibly corresponds to TRBD1 (6 bases). V was trimmed by 6 bases and J by 5 bases, leaving 19 bases between them. CDR1 is LNHDA, CDR2 SQIVND, per germline (reference sequence). CDR3 length: 15 residues. The CDR3 protein is CASSHERGRGYGYTF. The DNA of the CDR3 is TGTGCCAGTAGCCACGAGCGGGGGCGCGGGTATGGCTACACCTTC. Using reference TRBV19 and TRBJ1-2 for the parts outside the CDR3, the full variable domain is DGGITQSPKYLFRKEGQNVTLSCEQNLNHDAMYWYRQDPGQGLRLIYYSQIVNDFQKGDIAEGYSVSREKKESFPLTVTSAQKNPTAFYLCASSHERGRGYGYTFGSGTRLTVV.

The V gene is TRBV9, the J gene TRBJ2-3; 8 positions match TRBD2. Germline CDR1 SGDLS, CDR2 YYNGEE. V dropped 0 bases and J dropped 2; count of bases not matched to a gene: 5. The CDR3 loop spans 16 amino acids. CDR3 nucleotide sequence: TGTGCCAGCAGCGTAGAAGCGGGGGCCTCCACAGATACGCAGTATTTT. This gives the protein CASSVEAGASTDTQYF.

The gene calls are TRBV7-9 and TRBJ2-1, with D tentatively TRBD2 (5 bases). V lost 5 bases and J 10 bases, leaving 27 bases between the germline ends. CDR3 length equals 17 residues. Germline CDR1 and CDR2: SEHNR and FQNEAQ (reference sequence). CDR3 bases: TGTGCCAGCAGCCCCAGAGGGAGAAGACATTCCGGTGGGGAGCAGTTCTTC. Amino acids: CASSPRGRRHSGGEQFF.

The chain is built from TRBV27 and TRBJ1-6; tentatively, D is TRBD1 (5 bases). The CDR3 covers 15 residues. V shed 9 bases and J shed 5 bases, with 17 bases lying between them. Germline CDR1 and CDR2: MNHEY and SMNVEV (reference sequence). CDR3 in DNA: TGTGCCAGTGCCTTCCGGGACGGTAATAATTCACCCCTCCACTTT. This translates into CASAFRDGNNSPLHF.

This chain links TRBV5-4 with TRBJ2-1; D gene uncertain. CDR3 length equals 10 residues. Germline V CDR1 and CDR2: SGHNT, YYREEE (reference sequence). Trimming cost V 7 bases and J 5 bases, with 4 bases left between them. CDR3 sequence (DNA): TGTGCCAGCTCTCACAATGAGCAGTTCTTC. Encoded protein: CASSHNEQFF. The complete variable domain, with remaining parts taken from reference TRBV5-4 and TRBJ2-1, reads ETGVTQSPTHLIKTRGQQVTLRCSSQSGHNTVSWYQQALGQGPQFIFQYYREEENGRGNFPPRFSGLQFPNYSSELNVNALELDDSALYLCASSHNEQFFGPGTRLTVL.

The chain employs TRBV5-1 and TRBJ1-2; 7 bases align to TRBD1. The CDR3 consists of 16 residues. The germline V gene encodes CDR1 SGHRS and CDR2 YFSETQ. The V and J ends lost 4 bases and 4 bases, in that order; junction bases with no gene match: 13. The CDR3 reads CASSPWDSQLVYGYTF. As DNA, the CDR3 is TGCGCCAGCAGCCCCTGGGACAGCCAACTTGTCTATGGCTACACCTTC.

The chain is built from TRBV28 and TRBJ1-6; TRBD1 aligns across 8 bases. The trim removed 3 bases at V and 2 bases at J, leaving 3 bases unmatched. Germline V gene data show CDR1 as MDHEN and CDR2 as SYDVKM. The CDR3 is made up of 16 amino acids. CDR3: CASSFSGGAYNSPLHF. The CDR3 DNA follows: TGTGCCAGCAGTTTCTCAGGGGGCGCCTATAATTCACCCCTCCACTTT.

The chain is built from TRBV4-1 and TRBJ2-3; D perhaps matches TRBD1 (5 bases). The V end lost 8 bases, the J end lost 3 bases, and 18 bases lay between the germline ends. Germline V gene lookup returns CDR1 MGHRA and CDR2 YSYEKL. The CDR3 has 15 amino acids. The CDR3 region is CASQGAREETDTQYF. CDR3 sequence (DNA): TGCGCCAGCCAAGGGGCAAGGGAAGAGACAGATACGCAGTATTTT.